Listed below are T cell receptor beta chains from one sample, sequenced in a study of blood T cell repertoires in COVID-19. This table comes from immunoSEQ multiplex PCR, and its TCRdb copy is limited to in-frame clones, with some not included. This table has 410,000 or so clones, around 91% appearing once. The sequenced sample consisted of peripheral blood. The receptors derive from a woman aged 40 to 50 with COVID-19, enrolled during active disease. The CDR3 runs from the conserved cysteine through the conserved F or W. A D gene is named only where the DNA matches it firmly. Not all rows give a size; the values are once, few, many and, for expanded clones, a class.

cdr3_length d_call clone_size j_call v_call cdr3_aa cdr3_nt
17 - - TRBJ1-5 TRBV27 CASSPQRELGKSQPQHF TGTGCCAGCAGTCCCCAGAGGGAACTAGGTAAAAGTCAGCCCCAGCATTTT
17 - - TRBJ1-5 TRBV27 CASSSGRDTLSNQPQHF TGTGCCAGCTCTTCGGGACGGGACACCCTTAGCAATCAGCCCCAGCATTTT
14 - - TRBJ1-2 TRBV21-1 CASSNAAAGGGYTF TGTGCCAGCAGCAACGCCGCGGCCGGGGGAGGCTACACCTTC
14 - - TRBJ1-1 TRBV2 CASRLGGMNTEAFF TGTGCCAGCAGATTGGGGGGGATGAACACTGAAGCTTTCTTT
14 - - TRBJ2-5 TRBV2 CASRLRDFQETQYF TGTGCCAGCCGCCTCAGGGACTTTCAAGAGACCCAGTACTTC
14 TRBD1 - TRBJ2-1 TRBV7-3 CASSPGQGYNEQFF TGTGCCAGCAGCCCCGGACAGGGGTACAATGAGCAGTTCTTC
14 - - TRBJ2-7 TRBV7-9 CASSLGRGSYEQYF TGTGCCAGCAGCTTAGGCAGAGGTTCCTACGAGCAGTACTTC
14 - once TRBJ1-1 TRBV19 CASSMGGGATEAFF TGTGCCAGTAGTATGGGAGGGGGAGCCACTGAAGCTTTCTTT
17 TRBD2 - TRBJ2-7 TRBV7-9 CASSSWGLAGVLDEQYF TGTGCCAGCAGCTCCTGGGGACTAGCGGGAGTGCTGGACGAGCAGTACTTC
14 TRBD1 - TRBJ2-7 TRBV18 CACSAGQGIYEQYF TGTGCCTGCTCCGCGGGACAGGGGATTTACGAGCAGTACTTC
15 - - TRBJ1-1 TRBV11-2 CASSSHRIPGTEAFF TGTGCCAGCAGCTCCCACAGGATTCCTGGGACTGAAGCTTTCTTT
16 TRBD1 - TRBJ1-4 TRBV19 CASSGDRGATNEKLFF TGTGCCAGTAGTGGGGACAGGGGAGCAACTAATGAAAAACTGTTTTTT
14 - few TRBJ1-5 TRBV6-2/TRBV6-3 CASSSAGSNQPQHF TGTGCCAGCAGCTCCGCGGGTAGCAATCAGCCCCAGCATTTT
15 TRBD1 once TRBJ1-1 TRBV5-1 CASSGTGFADTEAFF TGCGCCAGCAGCGGGACAGGTTTCGCGGACACTGAAGCTTTCTTT
18 - - TRBJ1-6 TRBV5-8 CASSLGRGSSSYNSPLHF TGTGCCAGCAGCTTGGGAAGGGGCTCCAGCTCCTATAATTCACCCCTCCACTTT
16 TRBD2 few TRBJ2-1 TRBV20-1 CSASHSGRVGNNEQFF TGCAGTGCTAGTCATAGCGGGAGGGTCGGAAACAATGAGCAGTTCTTC
18 TRBD2 - TRBJ2-1 TRBV27 CASSLTRTSGSLQHEQFF TGTGCCAGCAGTTTAACGCGGACTAGCGGGAGCCTACAGCATGAGCAGTTCTTC
13 - - TRBJ1-1 TRBV7-3 CASSLTGGTEAFF TGTGCCAGCAGCTTAACAGGGGGCACTGAAGCTTTCTTT
16 TRBD2 - TRBJ2-1 TRBV11-3 CASSLDLAGGPNEQFF TGTGCCAGCAGCTTAGATCTAGCGGGAGGACCCAATGAGCAGTTCTTC
19 TRBD1 - TRBJ1-3 TRBV2 CASSPGTGGGLSSGNTIYF TGTGCCAGCAGTCCCGGGACAGGGGGCGGATTGAGCTCTGGAAACACCATATATTTT
13 TRBD1 - TRBJ1-1 TRBV2 CASKGQPNTEAFF TGTGCCAGTAAGGGACAGCCGAACACTGAAGCTTTCTTT
18 - - TRBJ2-6 TRBV18 CASSPFGLATSGANVLTF TGTGCCAGCTCACCATTTGGGCTGGCAACCTCTGGGGCCAACGTCCTGACTTTC
15 - - TRBJ2-1 TRBV28 CASSFGGPNHNEQFF TGTGCCAGCAGTTTCGGGGGGCCTAACCACAATGAGCAGTTCTTC
15 - - TRBJ2-2 TRBV19 CASSTRQRNTGELFF TGTGCCAGTAGTACAAGACAGAGGAACACCGGGGAGCTGTTTTTT
12 - once TRBJ2-1 TRBV7-3 CASSFLGGEQFF TGTGCCAGCAGCTTTCTAGGAGGGGAGCAGTTCTTC
13 TRBD1 - TRBJ1-1 TRBV27 CASSYRGATEAFF TGTGCCAGCAGTTACAGGGGCGCCACTGAAGCTTTCTTT
17 TRBD2 few TRBJ2-2 TRBV7-2 CASSRDVLAGGTGELFF TGTGCCAGCAGCCGTGATGTGCTAGCGGGGGGGACCGGGGAGCTGTTTTTT
16 - - TRBJ2-3 TRBV7-9 CASSLRSGASTDTQYF TGTGCCAGCAGCTTGAGGTCTGGGGCTAGCACAGATACGCAGTATTTT
15 - many TRBJ1-5 TRBV19 CASSMGLLSNQPQHF TGTGCCAGTAGTATGGGGCTCCTTAGCAATCAGCCCCAGCATTTT